Listed below are T cell receptor beta chains from one sample, sequenced in a study of cytomegalovirus exposure and HLA in healthy donors. Libraries were prepared by immunoSEQ multiplex PCR; TCRdb keeps only in-frame clonotypes and omits some of them. The table lists under 200,000 clones, 75% to 90% of them singletons. The sample taken for sequencing was PBMCs. The source of these receptors is a woman between 45 and 60 years old in good health and CMV-seropositive. The CDR3 runs from the conserved cysteine through the conserved F or W. The D gene is left open where the match is weak. Size is omitted from some rows. Given values are once, few, many or a class for expanded clones.

CDR3 protein: CASSLRGIGTKGYTF
CDR3 DNA: TGTGCCAGCAGCCTCCGGGGTATAGGAACGAAAGGCTACACCTTC
J gene: TRBJ1-2
clone size: .
D gene: .
V gene: TRBV28

CDR3 protein: CASSLAGLETQYF
CDR3 DNA: TGTGCCAGCAGTCTAGCGGGACTGGAGACCCAGTACTTC
J gene: TRBJ2-5
clone size: .
D gene: TRBD2
V gene: TRBV2

CDR3 protein: CASSLPNRSGYTF
CDR3 DNA: TGTGCCAGCAGCTTACCCAATAGATCCGGCTACACCTTC
J gene: TRBJ1-2
clone size: .
D gene: .
V gene: TRBV7-2

CDR3 protein: CASSRDITETQYF
CDR3 DNA: TGTGCCAGCAGCCGGGACATCACAGAGACCCAGTACTTC
J gene: TRBJ2-5
clone size: .
D gene: .
V gene: TRBV9

CDR3 protein: CASSLTTGGRTEAFF
CDR3 DNA: TGTGCCAGCAGTTTAACGACAGGGGGACGCACTGAAGCTTTCTTT
J gene: TRBJ1-1
clone size: .
D gene: TRBD1
V gene: TRBV27

CDR3 protein: CASSEPPHYGTFYGYTF
CDR3 DNA: TGTGCCAGCAGTGAACCTCCCCACTACGGGACATTCTATGGCTACACCTTC
J gene: TRBJ1-2
clone size: once
D gene: .
V gene: TRBV25-1

CDR3 protein: CASSPGDTDTQYF
CDR3 DNA: TGTGCCAGTTCTCCAGGGGATACAGATACGCAGTATTTT
J gene: TRBJ2-3
clone size: .
D gene: .
V gene: TRBV10-3

CDR3 protein: CASSEYGGRANEQFF
CDR3 DNA: TGTGCCAGCAGTGAATACGGCGGGAGGGCCAATGAGCAGTTCTTC
J gene: TRBJ2-1
clone size: .
D gene: TRBD2
V gene: TRBV25-1

CDR3 protein: CASEGAGDGYTF
CDR3 DNA: TGTGCCAGCGAGGGAGCAGGGGATGGCTACACCTTC
J gene: TRBJ1-2
clone size: .
D gene: .
V gene: TRBV11-2

CDR3 protein: CASSQSGQGWGQPQHF
CDR3 DNA: TGTGCCAGCAGCCAATCGGGACAGGGCTGGGGTCAGCCCCAGCATTTT
J gene: TRBJ1-5
clone size: .
D gene: TRBD1
V gene: TRBV16

CDR3 protein: CASSSTGGGSPLHF
CDR3 DNA: TGTGCCAGCAGTTCCACGGGAGGCGGTTCACCCCTCCACTTT
J gene: TRBJ1-6
clone size: .
D gene: .
V gene: TRBV6-6

CDR3 protein: CASSVVAYEQYF
CDR3 DNA: TGTGCCAGCAGCGTAGTCGCCTACGAGCAGTACTTC
J gene: TRBJ2-7
clone size: few
D gene: .
V gene: TRBV9

CDR3 protein: CASSARGADTEAFF
CDR3 DNA: TGTGCCAGCAGTGCAAGGGGCGCGGACACTGAAGCTTTCTTT
J gene: TRBJ1-1
clone size: once
D gene: .
V gene: TRBV2

CDR3 protein: CASSTVAGDQPQHF
CDR3 DNA: TGTGCCAGCAGCACCGTTGCGGGGGATCAGCCCCAGCATTTT
J gene: TRBJ1-5
clone size: .
D gene: .
V gene: TRBV7-2

CDR3 protein: CASSVEQGARNGYTF
CDR3 DNA: TGTGCCAGCAGCGTAGAACAGGGGGCGAGGAATGGCTACACCTTC
J gene: TRBJ1-2
clone size: few
D gene: TRBD1
V gene: TRBV9

CDR3 protein: CASSVNRESSQPQHF
CDR3 DNA: TGTGCCAGCAGCGTTAACAGGGAGTCAAGTCAGCCCCAGCATTTT
J gene: TRBJ1-5
clone size: .
D gene: .
V gene: TRBV6-1

CDR3 protein: CASSPRGRTQYF
CDR3 DNA: TGTGCCAGCAGCCCACGGGGGAGGACCCAGTACTTC
J gene: TRBJ2-5
clone size: .
D gene: .
V gene: TRBV11-2

CDR3 protein: CSVGQEYNEQFF
CDR3 DNA: TGCAGCGTCGGACAGGAGTACAATGAGCAGTTCTTC
J gene: TRBJ2-1
clone size: .
D gene: TRBD1
V gene: TRBV29-1

CDR3 protein: CASSQERTGGSYEQYF
CDR3 DNA: TGTGCCAGCAGCCAAGAACGGACAGGGGGCTCCTACGAGCAGTACTTC
J gene: TRBJ2-7
clone size: .
D gene: TRBD1
V gene: TRBV14

CDR3 protein: CASSRLGNTDTQYF
CDR3 DNA: TGCGCCAGCAGCCGGCTGGGCAACACAGATACGCAGTATTTT
J gene: TRBJ2-3
clone size: .
D gene: .
V gene: TRBV4-3

CDR3 protein: CASSLRRGGESDTQYF
CDR3 DNA: TGTGCCAGCAGCTTACGGCGGGGGGGCGAATCAGATACGCAGTATTTT
J gene: TRBJ2-3
clone size: .
D gene: TRBD2
V gene: TRBV11-2

CDR3 protein: CASTPGRGRTNEKLFF
CDR3 DNA: TGTGCCAGCACCCCCGGTAGGGGGAGAACTAATGAAAAACTGTTTTTT
J gene: TRBJ1-4
clone size: .
D gene: .
V gene: TRBV27

CDR3 protein: CASTHSGGEENTIYF
CDR3 DNA: TGTGCCAGCACCCACAGCGGAGGCGAGGAAAACACCATATATTTT
J gene: TRBJ1-3
clone size: once
D gene: .
V gene: TRBV6-5

CDR3 protein: CATTGGSGRRVDTQYF
CDR3 DNA: TGTGCCACCACGGGGGGTAGCGGGAGAAGGGTAGATACGCAGTATTTT
J gene: TRBJ2-3
clone size: .
D gene: TRBD2
V gene: TRBV28

CDR3 protein: CASSVRDTYEQYF
CDR3 DNA: TGTGCTAGCAGCGTAAGGGACACCTACGAGCAGTACTTC
J gene: TRBJ2-7
clone size: .
D gene: .
V gene: TRBV7-7

CDR3 protein: CASSYLYQEGNGYTF
CDR3 DNA: TGTGCCAGCAGTTACCTTTATCAGGAGGGAAATGGCTACACCTTC
J gene: TRBJ1-2
clone size: .
D gene: .
V gene: TRBV6-6